The 9 T cell receptor beta chains below all came from one sample that was sequenced in a study of identical twins. TCRdb redid the calling of the 5' RACE reads with MiXCR, one entry per CDR3 protein. The data show hundreds of thousands of distinct CDR3 sequences, 21% seen once. The same specimen was also included in a second study, on T cells expressing NK-cell markers.

The sequencing sample was made of PBMCs. All receptors derive from a woman aged 18 to 35 in good health.

The chain uses TRBV5-1 and TRBJ2-7; D uncertain. Germline CDR1 reads SGHRS; CDR2 reads YFSETQ. CDR3 length equals 13 residues. V was shortened by 4 bases and J by 3 bases, with 11 bases between the two germline ends. The CDR3 DNA follows: TGCGCCAGCAGCGCCGACGGAGACTACGAGCAGTACTTC. Residues: CASSADGDYEQYF.

This clonotype was seen only a few times. This may be a read error, as it is one base from a much larger clone. The CDR3 loop is CASSLERNSPLHF. The CDR3 DNA is TGTGCCAGCAGTTTGGAAAGGAATTCACCCCTCCACTTT. The chain employs TRBV12-3 or TRBV12-4 and TRBJ1-6; D ambiguous. This CDR3 contains 13 residues. V lost 3 bases and J 7 bases, leaving 7 bases between the germline ends.

This chain uses TRBV20-1 with TRBJ2-3; no firm D call. V shed 5 bases and J shed 2 bases, with 14 bases lying between them. CDR1 is DFQATT and CDR2 is SNEGSKA in the germline V gene (reference sequence). There are 14 residues in the CDR3. The chain's CDR3 is CSAWDSKSTDTQYF. The CDR3 coding sequence is TGCAGTGCTTGGGATTCAAAGTCCACAGATACGCAGTATTTT.

The chain recombines TRBV7-2 with TRBJ2-3; 7 positions match TRBD1. The V gene's germline CDR1 is SGHTA and CDR2 FQGNSA. The CDR3 totals 16 residues. The V and J ends lost 3 bases and 1 base, in that order; junction bases with no gene match: 7. DNA of the CDR3: TGTGCCAGCAGCTTCCCAGGGGGATGGGGCACAGATACGCAGTATTTT. It translates to CASSFPGGWGTDTQYF.

J is TRBJ2-4 and V is TRBV12-3 or TRBV12-4; D is unclear. V lost 5 bases and J 0 bases, leaving 17 bases between the germline ends. The CDR3 runs to 17 residues. The CDR3 reads CASSRLGLSLAKNIQYF. The CDR3 region has the DNA TGTGCCAGCAGTAGATTGGGCTTAAGTCTAGCCAAAAACATTCAGTACTTC.

V is TRBV10-3 and J is TRBJ2-7, with a possible D match to TRBD1 (5 bases). The CDR3 has 13 residues. The V end lost 3 bases, the J end lost 6 bases, and 12 bases lay between the germline ends. The germline gives CDR1 ENHRY, CDR2 SYGVKD. CDR3 coding DNA: TGTGCCATCAGTGAAGGGGTGCGTTTCGAGCAGTACTTC. This encodes CAISEGVRFEQYF.

This chain connects TRBV20-1 to TRBJ2-3; D gene unclear. CDR3 size: 11 residues. Germline-derived CDR1 and CDR2 are DFQATT and SNEGSKA (reference sequence). Between the trimmed V and J ends, which lost 3 bases and 11 bases, there was a span of 12 bases. The CDR3 DNA sequence: TGCAGTGCTAGTGTAAGGGATTGGCAGTATTTT. It encodes CSASVRDWQYF.

The chain is built from TRBV20-1 and TRBJ2-1; perhaps TRBD2 as D (5 bases). The CDR3 runs 14 residues. CDR1 is DFQATT, CDR2 SNEGSKA, per germline (reference sequence). The V end was cut by 3 bases, the J end by 3 bases, with 12 bases between. The CDR3 loop is CSASLAGSYNEQFF. The CDR3 DNA follows: TGCAGTGCTAGCCTCGCGGGCAGCTACAATGAGCAGTTCTTC.

Only a few counts were recorded for this clonotype. V gene TRBV5-5 combines with J gene TRBJ2-7; tentatively, D is TRBD1 (5 bases). There are 15 residues in the CDR3. Germline values: CDR1 SGHKS, CDR2 YYEKEE (reference sequence). Deletions cut 2 bases from V and 1 base from J, with 13 bases between. CDR3 in amino acids: CASSFGPQGSYEQYF. Written as DNA, the CDR3 is TGTGCCAGCAGCTTCGGACCTCAGGGATCCTACGAGCAGTACTTC. The full variable domain, rest sourced from reference TRBV5-5 and TRBJ2-7, is DAGVTQSPTHLIKTRGQQVTLRCSPISGHKSVSWYQQVLGQGPQFIFQYYEKEERGRGNFPDRFSARQFPNYSSELNVNALLLGDSALYLCASSFGPQGSYEQYFGPGTRLTVT.